The clone carrying this T cell receptor beta chain has only a few counts. The data were obtained in a study of early T cells in non-severe SARS-CoV-2 infection. Background on the study: Chains were not paired, and sequencing was done on bulk RNA from unsorted whole blood.

TCRdb re-called the 5' RACE reads through MiXCR, storing one row per CDR3 protein. The table has around 76,000 distinct CDR3 sequences, 9% to 15% seen once. The sequencing sample was made of whole blood. The receptor was derived from an adult who was a healthcare worker with PCR-confirmed SARS-CoV-2 infection or an uninfected control (not recorded which).

The CDR3 spells CASSYSGSGRPSYNEQFF. The CDR3 DNA reads TGTGCCAGCAGTTACTCGGGGAGCGGGAGGCCCTCCTACAATGAGCAGTTCTTC. J is TRBJ2-1 and V is TRBV6-5, with 9 positions matching TRBD2. Germline CDR1 and CDR2: MNHEY and SVGAGI. The CDR3 contains 18 residues. V lost 0 bases, J lost 0 bases, and 6 bases stayed unmatched.